Presented here are 8 T cell receptor beta chains from one specimen sequenced in a study of beta chain features in type 1 diabetes. Study conclusions and caveats: Moderate yet significant TCRB CDR3 shortening was seen in Type 1 diabetes patients in all four CD4+ subsets.

These TCRs are of unknown antigen specificity. The whole isolated RNA underwent reverse transcription, so sequencing captured expressed TCRB transcripts. The repertoire was sequenced with immunoSEQ multiplex PCR; TCRdb's copy has only in-frame clones and lacks some. This table holds 600,000 to 700,000 clones, 9.5% to 15% found once. Source material: naive CD4+ T cells from blood. All receptors derive from a man under 40 with type 1 diabetes.

This clone was seen more than once but under ten times. The chain employs TRBV29-1 and TRBJ1-3; D remains unclear. V was cut by 7 bases and J by 2 bases, with 15 bases left in between. This CDR3 spans 14 amino acids. Germline V CDR1 and CDR2: SQVTM, ANQGSEA. CDR3 coding DNA: TGCAGCGCCTTGGCGGGATTCCCTGGAAACACCATATATTTT. Amino acid sequence: CSALAGFPGNTIYF. The full variable domain, completed using reference TRBV29-1 and TRBJ1-3, is SAVISQKPSRDICQRGTSLTIQCQVDSQVTMMFWYRQQPGQSLTLIATANQGSEATYESGFVIDKFPISRPNLTFSTLTVSNMSPEDSSIYLCSALAGFPGNTIYFGEGSWLTVV.

This clone showed up just a few times. The rearrangement joins TRBV9 to TRBJ2-1; no clear D. The germline V and J ends were trimmed by 5 bases and 6 bases, with 12 bases remaining between them. Germline V CDR1 and CDR2: SGDLS, YYNGEE. This CDR3 contains 13 residues. The CDR3 bases are TGTGCCAGCAGTGCGACTTGGGGCAATGAGCAGTTCTTC. Amino acids: CASSATWGNEQFF.

This clone has only a few counts. This rearrangement joins TRBV30 to TRBJ1-2; 7 nucleotides line up with TRBD1. The CDR3 contains 15 residues. The germline V gene encodes CDR1 GTSNPN and CDR2 SVGIG (reference sequence). The V gene end was trimmed by 2 bases and the J gene end by 4 bases; junction bases not matched to a gene: 10. CDR3 sequence: CAWSLIHRGVYGYTF. The CDR3 DNA sequence: TGTGCCTGGAGTCTAATTCACAGGGGTGTCTATGGCTACACCTTC.

This clone was counted between two and nine times. The chain employs TRBV30 and TRBJ1-5, with a tentative D call TRBD1 (6 bases). Trimming pared 5 bases from V and 6 bases from J, leaving 14 bases between. The CDR3 runs 13 residues. Per the germline V gene, CDR1 is GTSNPN and CDR2 is SVGIG (reference sequence). CDR3 protein: CAWDGQPGQPQHF. The CDR3 nucleotides are TGTGCCTGGGATGGACAGCCTGGTCAGCCCCAGCATTTT.

The genes are TRBV6-1 and TRBJ1-1; D not resolved. CDR1 is MNHNS, CDR2 SASEGT, per germline. This CDR3 contains 13 residues. V was pared by 6 bases and J by 6 bases, with 14 bases between. The CDR3 coding sequence is TGTGCCAGCAGAGCTTCGGGGAGCGCTGAAGCTTTCTTT. Its translation is CASRASGSAEAFF.

The chain has TRBV11-2 and TRBJ1-4; D may be TRBD1 (6 bases). V lost 5 bases and J lost 5, with 12 bases in between. The CDR3 extends over 14 amino acids. Germline loops: CDR1 SGHAT, CDR2 FQNNGV. The CDR3 nucleotides read TGTGCCAGCAGCCCGGACAGTCTAAATGAAAAACTGTTTTTT. Its protein is CASSPDSLNEKLFF.

The chain recombines TRBV7-8 with TRBJ2-7; perhaps TRBD1 as D (6 bases). The germline V gene has CDR1 SGHVS and CDR2 FQNEAQ. V lost 3 bases and J 2 bases, leaving 11 bases between the germline ends. The CDR3 has 14 amino acids. The CDR3 bases are TGTGCCAGCAGCTTTCAGGGGTCGACCTACGAGCAGTACTTC. Translated: CASSFQGSTYEQYF.

V usage is TRBV10-3 and J usage is TRBJ2-2; D is perhaps TRBD1 (6 bases). Germline values: CDR1 ENHRY, CDR2 SYGVKD. This CDR3 contains 14 residues. V was pared by 6 bases and J by 6 bases, with 14 bases between. Written as DNA, the CDR3 is TGTGCCATCAGGTCAGGGGAAAGCTCCGGGGAGCTGTTTTTT. Its translation is CAIRSGESSGELFF.